This T cell receptor beta chain was obtained from a study of blood T cell repertoires in COVID-19 (dated by TCRdb to 2020 to 2021). Regarding the study in general: Samples covering the acute and convalescent phases of COVID-19 were provided by collaborators in the United States, Italy and Spain. The material from the prospective study consisted of cDNA or gDNA derived from T cells, B-cell-depleted T cells, or PBMCs. The dataset comprised deeply sampled blood TCRbeta repertoires from subjects exposed to, actively infected with, or recovered from COVID-19. The repertoires were released in a freely available public database intended as a resource for research on the immune response to SARS-CoV-2. Samples were obtained from the ongoing ImmuneRACE study (first 160 participants) and from 1,254 subjects provided by 6 global collaborators. A de-identified subject ID, COVID-19 status, age in years and sex were almost always included in the sample metadata. Where available, HLA class I and class II types were taken from metadata supplied by the sample provider and were not determined by assay-based typing. On the study overall, not on this receptor specifically: How much clinical and demographic metadata was included differed by source and by participant, and the metadata was provided uncurated.

As concerns this clone: What this receptor recognizes is not known. Base-call qualities are not available, and no considerably larger clone is one nucleotide away.

The CDR3, from cysteine to phenylalanine, totals 13 residues. Just the 39-base CDR3 DNA is kept, in frame starting at base 1. V was cut back by 5 bases and J by 0 bases, leaving a gap of 8 bases between them. Via the germline V gene (reference sequence), CDR1 is GTSNPN and CDR2 SVGIG. Enrolling through a virtual design, the prospective study's participants ranged in age from roughly 18 to 100 years and lived across roughly 23 United States geographic areas. In the prospective study, participants were assigned to cohorts based on the clinical history participants reported in a screening survey and a study questionnaire. Exposed participants were defined as having been in contact with someone with a PCR-confirmed or clinician-diagnosed COVID-19 case within 2 weeks of study entry. In the prospective study, mobile phlebotomists collected whole blood, serum and a nasopharyngeal or oropharyngeal swab from each participant. Over a roughly two-month period, participants in the prospective study had the option of providing additional blood draws and questionnaires. Prospective study blood samples were shipped either frozen or at room temperature before DNA extraction.

TCRbeta CDR3 regions were amplified from genomic DNA using the immunoSEQ Assay, a bias-controlled multiplex PCR. Processing in the source paper ran as follows. The number of nucleated cells in each sample was estimated by amplification of reference gene primers within the assay. To quantify the absolute abundance of each unique TCRbeta CDR3 rearrangement, sequence reads were collapsed and filtered. Productive Simpson clonality was computed per sample as the square root of Simpson's diversity index over productive rearrangements. This immuneACCESS table, as held by TCRdb, lists in-frame sequences with V and J called but not all clones. Of the missing ones, under half trace to an unresolved V gene in checked studies; the others have no known cause. V, J and clone size were drawn from that table, and D and trimming were deduced from the DNA. Counted in this sample were under 150,000 clones; about four fifths of them appeared once. More than 5% of the sample is held by the ten biggest clonotypes.

This TCR derives from a woman between 45 and 60 years old who had been exposed to COVID-19. The sample was PBMCs or T cells enriched from blood (not recorded which). The V and J segments used are TRBV30 and TRBJ1-5; the best D guess is TRBD1, with 5 bases matching. The nucleotide sequence reads as follows: TGTGCCTGGGGTGACAGTAGCAATCAGCCCCAGCATTTT. The encoded protein is CAWGDSSNQPQHF.